This T cell receptor beta chain was identified during a study of T cells in Graves' hyperthyroidism and ophthalmopathy. Study conclusions and caveats: In validation, the model predicted ophthalmopathy. These predictions came a median roughly 6 months before onset.

CDR3 length: 13 residues. The germline V gene has CDR1 LNHDA and CDR2 SQIVND (reference sequence). Trimming left V 3 bases short and J 4 bases short, with 9 bases between. What was amplified from RNA transcripts were TCR beta CDR3 regions. The study used the HTBI primer set for a first-round RT-PCR of the TCR CDR3. Each CDR3 protein gets one entry after TCRdb re-called the multiplex PCR reads with MiXCR. The sample consists of roughly 840,000 distinct CDR3 sequences, 38% of them appearing once. This clonotype was recorded many times. Its specificity is unknown. V usage is TRBV19 and J usage is TRBJ1-2; no reliable D call. Material for sequencing was blood. The clonotype comes from a man between 18 and 29 years old with Graves' hyperthyroidism. Here the CDR3 reads CASSIQSPYGYTF. CDR3 nucleotide sequence: TGTGCCAGTAGTATTCAATCGCCCTATGGCTACACCTTC.